The clone carrying this TCR beta chain was observed a few times. In TCRdb, the 5' RACE reads were re-called with MiXCR into one record per CDR3 protein. Here the sample spans 570,000 or so distinct CDR3 sequences, approximately 9.6% being singletons. This entry is derived from a study of identical twins. The CDR3 is 13 amino acids. Germline V gene lookup returns CDR1 ENHRY and CDR2 SYGVKD. V was pared by 9 bases and J by 6 bases, with 8 bases of the junction left unmatched. The sample also formed part of further work on yellow fever vaccine responses in identical twins.

The genes are TRBV10-3 and TRBJ2-7; the match to TRBD2 covers 10 bases. The sample comprised PBMCs. This receptor was identified in a woman aged 18-30 years in good health. For the CDR3, the DNA is TGTGCCATATACAGCGGGGGGGCCAGCGAGCAGTACTTC. This gives the protein CAIYSGGASEQYF.